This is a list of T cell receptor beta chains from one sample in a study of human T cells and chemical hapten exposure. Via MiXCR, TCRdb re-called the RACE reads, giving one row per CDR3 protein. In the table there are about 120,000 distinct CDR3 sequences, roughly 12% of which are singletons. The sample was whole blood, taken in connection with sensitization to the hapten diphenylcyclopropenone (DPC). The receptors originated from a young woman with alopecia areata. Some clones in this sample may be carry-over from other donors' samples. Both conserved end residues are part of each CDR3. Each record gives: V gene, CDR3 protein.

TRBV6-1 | CASRTGRSEAFF
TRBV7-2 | CASSLVASADTGELFF
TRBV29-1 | CSVVQGNYGYTF
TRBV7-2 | CASSPGASGSNEQFF
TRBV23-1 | CASSQIRGPPLTYNEQFF
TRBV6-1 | CATIKGTVTYEQYF
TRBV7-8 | CASSLAGAGGSTDTQYF
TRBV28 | CASHTRGTNYGYTF
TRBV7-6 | CASSPHRETQDF
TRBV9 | CASSVGGNNSPLHF
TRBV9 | CASSVGGLGNQPQHF
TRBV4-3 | CASSQGMSGNYGYTF
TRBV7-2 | CASSTGTKASNDVLTF
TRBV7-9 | CASSQASFRDINREETQYF
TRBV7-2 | CASSVGLAVGNEQYF
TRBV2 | CASSPGSDNEQFF
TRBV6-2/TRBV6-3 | CASSTADRAREAFF
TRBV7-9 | CASSYDISNQPQHF
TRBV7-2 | CASTGTVNTEAFF
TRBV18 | CASSPRPSEAFF
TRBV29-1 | CSVEGSRNTEAFF
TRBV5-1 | CASSLAEGQTQYF
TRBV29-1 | CSVVEGAGEQYF
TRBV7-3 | CASSSMPGLAPNTQYF
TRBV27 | CASSWGRVDNSPLHF
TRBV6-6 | CASSSTSGGVTDTQYF
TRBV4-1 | CASSHQIGENTEAFF
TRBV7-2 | CASSSYHTYEQYF
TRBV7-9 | CASSSTRRRESTDTQYF
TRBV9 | CASSVDQLGEQFF
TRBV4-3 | CASSQERLAGYNEQFF
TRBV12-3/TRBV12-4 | CASRPRGGDTGELFF
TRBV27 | CASSLKGSNYGYTF
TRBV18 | CASSSDNRGKETEAFF
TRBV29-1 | CSVEDDRESSYEQYF
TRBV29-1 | CSVQGRSTDTQYF
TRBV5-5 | CASTFEGSRRGAFF
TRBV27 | CASSWDSKDEQFF
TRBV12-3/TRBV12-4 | CASSLATGYEQYF
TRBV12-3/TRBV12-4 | CASRRGQGREKLFF
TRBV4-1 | CASSQPGTGILSGNTIYF
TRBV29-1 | CSVVMGPYYGYTF
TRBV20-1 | CSARESGTAYGYTF
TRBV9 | CASSPTSGGAADTQYF
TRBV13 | CASSLGLHSGNTIYF
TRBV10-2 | CASRGGAAYEQYF
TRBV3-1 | CASSQVGPGSYEQYF
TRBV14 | CASSQVGDRNTGELFF
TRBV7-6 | CASSPGRGQGLSNQPQHF
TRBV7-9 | CASSLGHPSYEQYF
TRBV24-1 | CATSDSGRTQYF
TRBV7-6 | CASSLDSNSPLHF
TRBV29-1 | CSAYLRGTEAFF
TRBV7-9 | CASSQPTGQGNTIYF
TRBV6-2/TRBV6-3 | CASSPGTGFTNTEAFF
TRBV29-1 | CSVLGRIDGETQYF
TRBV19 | CASSLNPNQPQHF
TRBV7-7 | CASRVGFGYTF